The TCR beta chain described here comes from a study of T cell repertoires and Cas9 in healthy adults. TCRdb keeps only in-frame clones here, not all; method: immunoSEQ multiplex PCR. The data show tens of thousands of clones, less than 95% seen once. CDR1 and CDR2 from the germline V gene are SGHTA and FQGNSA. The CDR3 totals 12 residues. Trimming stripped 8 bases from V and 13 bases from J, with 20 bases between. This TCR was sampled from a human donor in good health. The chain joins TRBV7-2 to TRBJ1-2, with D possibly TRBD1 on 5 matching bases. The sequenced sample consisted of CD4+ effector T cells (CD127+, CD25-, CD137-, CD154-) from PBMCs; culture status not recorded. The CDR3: CASPPMGQLPTF. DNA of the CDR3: TGTGCCAGCCCGCCAATGGGGCAGCTCCCCACCTTC.